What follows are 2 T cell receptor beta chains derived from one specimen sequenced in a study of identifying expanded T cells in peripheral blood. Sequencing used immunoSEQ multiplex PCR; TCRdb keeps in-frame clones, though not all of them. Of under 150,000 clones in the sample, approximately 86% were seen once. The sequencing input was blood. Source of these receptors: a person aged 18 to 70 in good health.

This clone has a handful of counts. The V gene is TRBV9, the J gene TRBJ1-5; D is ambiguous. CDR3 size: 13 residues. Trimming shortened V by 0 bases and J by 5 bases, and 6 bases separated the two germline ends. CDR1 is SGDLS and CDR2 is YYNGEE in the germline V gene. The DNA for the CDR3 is TGTGCCAGCAGCGTAGCTTTGCATCAGCCCCAGCATTTT. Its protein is CASSVALHQPQHF.

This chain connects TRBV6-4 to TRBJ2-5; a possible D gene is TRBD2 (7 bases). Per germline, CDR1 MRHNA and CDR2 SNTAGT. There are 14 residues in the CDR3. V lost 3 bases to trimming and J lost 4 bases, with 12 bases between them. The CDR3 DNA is TGTGCCAGCAGTGAAACCGGGGGGCTAGAGACCCAGTACTTC. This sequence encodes CASSETGGLETQYF.